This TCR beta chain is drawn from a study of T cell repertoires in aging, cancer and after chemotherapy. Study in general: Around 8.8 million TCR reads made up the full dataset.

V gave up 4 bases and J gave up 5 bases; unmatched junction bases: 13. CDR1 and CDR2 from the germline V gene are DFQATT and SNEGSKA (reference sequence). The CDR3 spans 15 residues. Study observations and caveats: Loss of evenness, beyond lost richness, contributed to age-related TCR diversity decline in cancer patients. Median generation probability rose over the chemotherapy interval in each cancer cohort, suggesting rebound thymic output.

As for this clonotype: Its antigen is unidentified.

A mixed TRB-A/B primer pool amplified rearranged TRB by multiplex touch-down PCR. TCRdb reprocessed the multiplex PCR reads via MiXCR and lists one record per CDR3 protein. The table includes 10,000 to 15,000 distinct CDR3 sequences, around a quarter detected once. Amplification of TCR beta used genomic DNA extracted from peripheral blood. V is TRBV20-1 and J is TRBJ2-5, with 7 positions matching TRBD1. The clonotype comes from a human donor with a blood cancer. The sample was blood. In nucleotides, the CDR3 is TGCAGTGCTACCTCCGGGACAGATGATTTGGAGACCCAGTACTTC. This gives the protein CSATSGTDDLETQYF.